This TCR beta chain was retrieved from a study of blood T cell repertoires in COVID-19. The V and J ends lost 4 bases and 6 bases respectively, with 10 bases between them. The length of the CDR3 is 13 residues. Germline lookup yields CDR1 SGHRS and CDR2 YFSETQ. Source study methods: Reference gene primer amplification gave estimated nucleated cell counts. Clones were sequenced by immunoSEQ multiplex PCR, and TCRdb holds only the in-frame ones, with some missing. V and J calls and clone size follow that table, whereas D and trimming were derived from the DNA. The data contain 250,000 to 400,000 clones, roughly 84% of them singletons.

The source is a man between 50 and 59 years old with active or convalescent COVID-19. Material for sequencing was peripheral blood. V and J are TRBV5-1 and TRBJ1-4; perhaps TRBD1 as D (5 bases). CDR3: CASSMSTDEKLFF. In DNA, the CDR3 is TGCGCCAGCAGCATGTCGACAGATGAAAAACTGTTTTTT.